Listed below are T cell receptor beta chains from one sample, sequenced in a study of preoperative IRX-2 immunotherapy in early breast cancer. This table comes from immunoSEQ multiplex PCR, and its TCRdb copy is limited to in-frame clones, with some not included. The sample includes fewer than 70,000 clones, approximately 94% of them seen just once. Sample collection was performed from a patient treated with IRX-2 immunotherapy. These receptors were obtained from a human donor with breast cancer. CDR3s include the opening cysteine and the closing phenylalanine or tryptophan. Each record gives: J gene, D gene, clone size, V gene, CDR3 protein, CDR3 DNA. D genes are given only for firm matches. The listing skips clone size in some rows; elsewhere it reads once, few, many or a size class.

TRBJ1-1 | - | - | TRBV18 | CASSPSGYLMNTEAFF | TGTGCCAGCTCACCGTCGGGGTACTTAATGAACACTGAAGCTTTCTTT
TRBJ2-1 | TRBD2 | - | TRBV7-2 | CASSRTRGLAGGNYNEQFF | TGTGCCAGCAGCCGAACCCGCGGACTAGCGGGGGGAAACTACAATGAGCAGTTCTTC
TRBJ2-2 | - | - | TRBV7-9 | CASSPPRAEDTGELFF | TGTGCCAGCAGCCCCCCGAGAGCGGAAGACACCGGGGAGCTGTTTTTT
TRBJ1-1 | - | - | TRBV5-4 | CASSGQGIEAFF | TGTGCCAGCAGCGGTCAGGGGATTGAAGCTTTCTTT
TRBJ2-1 | - | - | TRBV10-3 | CAAQAVENYNEQFF | TGTGCCGCCCAGGCCGTGGAGAACTACAATGAGCAGTTCTTC
TRBJ1-1 | - | - | TRBV7-7 | CASSRISRAGTTEAFF | TGTGCCAGCAGCAGGATCAGTCGGGCCGGGACAACTGAAGCTTTCTTT
TRBJ2-7 | - | - | TRBV28 | CASSLIDKAYEQYF | TGTGCCAGCAGCCTAATAGACAAGGCCTACGAGCAGTACTTC
TRBJ1-2 | - | - | TRBV5-1 | CASSLAGGNGYTF | TGCGCCAGCAGCTTGGCCGGGGGAAATGGCTACACCTTC
TRBJ2-7 | - | - | TRBV4-3 | CASSRGVPGTSSYEQYF | TGCGCCAGCAGCCGGGGGGTGCCCGGGACGAGCTCCTACGAGCAGTACTTC
TRBJ1-1 | - | - | TRBV5-1 | CASSFDSSTEAFF | TGCGCCAGCAGCTTTGACAGTTCCACTGAAGCTTTCTTT
TRBJ2-5 | - | once | TRBV19 | CASSPQGRETQYF | TGTGCCAGTAGTCCCCAGGGTCGGGAGACCCAGTACTTC
TRBJ1-4 | - | - | TRBV4-3 | CASSQDRFRGDNEKLFF | TGCGCCAGCAGCCAAGATCGCTTCCGGGGGGATAATGAAAAACTGTTTTTT
TRBJ2-1 | - | - | TRBV19 | CASSRGTAHNEQFF | TGTGCCAGTAGTAGAGGGACGGCCCACAATGAGCAGTTCTTC
TRBJ2-7 | - | - | TRBV27 | CASRTPPSSEQYF | TGTGCCAGCAGAACCCCCCCTAGCTCCGAGCAGTACTTC
TRBJ2-3 | - | - | TRBV11-3 | CASSHNTDTQYF | TGTGCCAGCAGCCACAACACAGATACGCAGTATTTT
TRBJ2-3 | - | - | TRBV9 | CASSVGHTLADTQYF | TGTGCCAGCAGCGTCGGACACACCCTGGCAGATACGCAGTATTTT
TRBJ1-6 | TRBD1 | - | TRBV10-3 | CAMGQINSPLHF | TGTGCCATGGGACAGATTAATTCACCCCTCCACTTT
TRBJ1-2 | - | - | TRBV5-6 | CASSKRTVRGDGYTF | TGTGCCAGCAGCAAACGGACAGTACGAGGGGATGGCTACACCTTC
TRBJ1-4 | TRBD1 | - | TRBV7-9 | CASSYRGTGPEKLFF | TGTGCCAGCAGCTACCGCGGGACAGGCCCTGAAAAACTGTTTTTT
TRBJ1-2 | - | once | TRBV7-8 | CASSLAHGGNYGYTF | TGTGCCAGCAGCTTAGCGCATGGGGGGAACTATGGCTACACCTTC
TRBJ2-7 | TRBD1 | - | TRBV5-6 | CASSWKGTGYEQYF | TGTGCCAGCAGCTGGAAAGGGACAGGCTACGAGCAGTACTTC
TRBJ2-7 | - | - | TRBV18 | CASSPRGGFDEQYF | TGTGCCAGCTCACCCCGTGGAGGGTTCGACGAGCAGTACTTC